The 16 T cell receptor beta chains below were found in one sample sequenced in a study of CD8+CD57+ T cells in acquired aplastic anemia. Patients chosen for sequencing had CD8+CD57+ cells that had expanded, as shown by flow cytometry. Investigators profiled TCR beta VDJ and CDR3 from genomic DNA template. TCRdb reprocessed the reads with MiXCR, giving one entry per CDR3 protein. Of hundreds of thousands of distinct CDR3 sequences listed, less than 85% are singletons. Sequenced material: sorted CD4+, CD8+, or CD8+CD57+ T cells (not recorded which) from PBMCs. Receptors were obtained from a human donor with aplastic anemia.

Remarks on this clonotype: Its ends do not fully match the called genes, so a read error is possible. This chain's CDR3 is CASSSVSGVSPLHF. CDR3 DNA sequence: TGTGCCAGCAGCTCAGTCAGCGGAGTTTCACCCCTTCACTTT. This chain links TRBV7-9 with TRBJ1-6; D is undetermined. Germline V gene data show CDR1 as SEHNR and CDR2 as FQNEAQ (reference sequence). This CDR3 region has 14 residues.

V usage is TRBV5-1 and J usage is TRBJ2-3, with D tentatively TRBD2 (6 bases). The CDR3 extends over 13 amino acids. Germline V lookup: CDR1 SGHRS, CDR2 YFSETQ. The V gene lost 4 bases and the J gene lost 11 bases, with 17 bases spanning the gap. The CDR3 loop is CASSGGSTDEQYF. The DNA of the CDR3 is TGCGCCAGCAGCGGGGGGTCCACCGACGAGCAGTATTTT.

This clonotype was seen at least ten times. The chain uses TRBV6-2 or TRBV6-3 and TRBJ2-7; the D gene is possibly TRBD1 (6 bases). The germline CDR1 and CDR2 sequences are MNHEY and SVGEGT. Trimming took 6 bases from V and 6 from J, leaving 21 bases between them. The CDR3 consists of 15 residues. The CDR3 DNA reads TGTGCCAGCAGGCCCCCTGGGGGCCCCCTCAGCGAGCAGTACTTC. Amino acid sequence: CASRPPGGPLSEQYF.

This clonotype was found a few times. The conserved phenylalanine or tryptophan normally closing the CDR3 is absent here, so this likely arose from a read error. Because the CDR3's place on the DNA is in doubt, the DNA is left out and the CDR3 is given as listed by TCRdb. The chain joins TRBV7-6 to TRBJ2-1; TRBD1 is the table's D call, not checked against the DNA. The CDR3 region is 13 residues in length, termini included. CDR1 is SGHVS and CDR2 is FNYEAQ in the germline V gene. The CDR3 is CASSLSHGTKETQ.

The chain carries TRBV7-2 and TRBJ2-7, with D maybe TRBD1 (6 bases). V lost 3 bases and J 13 bases, leaving 22 bases between the germline ends. Per the germline V gene, CDR1 is SGHTA and CDR2 is FQGNSA. The CDR3 has 14 amino acids. CDR3 protein: CASSFTGLADYGYF. In DNA form, the CDR3 reads TGTGCCAGCAGCTTCACAGGGCTAGCCGACTATGGCTACTTC.

The chain recombines TRBV2 with TRBJ2-7; D not certain. CDR1 and CDR2 from the germline V gene are SNHLY and FYNNEI. The CDR3 length is 12 residues. V dropped 6 bases and J dropped 4 bases, with 10 bases sitting between them. CDR3 DNA: TGTGCCAGCAGCGGTGGCGTATACGAGCAGTACTTC. It encodes CASSGGVYEQYF.

This clonotype has at least ten counts. The chain employs TRBV11-3 and TRBJ2-3; D perhaps matches TRBD2 (5 bases). V lost 3 bases and J 6 bases, leaving 13 bases between the germline ends. The CDR3 runs 14 residues. Germline V gene lookup returns CDR1 SGHNT and CDR2 YENEEA. CDR3 nucleotides: TGTGCCAGCAGCTTGGAACTAGGTCCCGATACGCAGTATTTT. Protein sequence: CASSLELGPDTQYF.

Details on this clonotype: This CDR3 fails to terminate in the conserved phenylalanine or tryptophan, so it likely reflects a read error. Because the CDR3's place on the DNA is in doubt, the DNA is left out and the CDR3 is given as listed by TCRdb. The gene calls are TRBV2 and TRBJ2-3; no check of the table's D call, TRBD1, against the DNA was made. The CDR3 extends over 15 residues, inclusive of both ends. Germline V lookup: CDR1 SNHLY, CDR2 FYNNEI. The CDR3 sequence is CASGDGGADTQYFGP.

This clonotype was observed many times. The V and J genes are TRBV11-1 and TRBJ1-1; 7 nucleotides match TRBD1. Unmatched junction bases numbered 7, after V lost 5 bases and J lost 4 bases. This CDR3 has 14 residues. CDR1 and CDR2 from the germline V gene are SGHAT and FQDESV (reference sequence). The CDR3 region is CASSAGGDGTEAFF. CDR3 nucleotide sequence: TGTGCCAGCAGCGCAGGGGGGGATGGCACTGAAGCTTTCTTT.

With respect to this clonotype: The junction departs from germline at one end; a sequencing error may be responsible. The V call is TRBV7-8, the J call TRBJ1-5; D unclear. The CDR3 sequence is 15 residues long. CDR1 and CDR2 from the germline V gene are SGHVS and FQNEAQ. The CDR3 coding sequence is TGTGCCAGCAGTTTAGCTTGGGGTCACAATAAGCCCCAGCATTTT. It encodes CASSLAWGHNKPQHF.

As concerns this clonotype: The CDR3 end shows no conserved phenylalanine or tryptophan, and so a read error is likely. The limits of the CDR3 on the DNA are not certain, so only TCRdb's listed CDR3 is given. The rearrangement uses TRBV7-2 and TRBJ2-3; the table's D call TRBD1 went unverified against the DNA. Per the germline V gene, CDR1 is SGHTA and CDR2 is FQGNSA. The CDR3 has 14 residues if both end residues are counted. The CDR3 here is CASSLAGGPDTRYL.

With regard to this clonotype: The junction departs from the called germline gene at one end, perhaps through a read error. This chain's CDR3 is CASSFQSGLPSEEYF. The CDR3 nucleotides read TGTGCCAGCAGCTTTCAAAGCGGCCTACCGAGCGAGGAGTACTTC. The V gene is TRBV7-9, the J gene TRBJ2-7, with D perhaps matching TRBD2 (5 bases). Per the germline V gene, CDR1 is SEHNR and CDR2 is FQNEAQ (reference sequence). The CDR3 has 15 residues.

Points on this clonotype: Here the CDR3 omits its conserved ending phenylalanine or tryptophan, so a read error is the likely source. Because the CDR3's place on the DNA is in doubt, the DNA is left out and the CDR3 is given as listed by TCRdb. The V call is TRBV2, the J call TRBJ1-2; the table's D call of TRBD1 was not tested on the DNA. 15 amino acids form the CDR3, both terminal residues included. From germline, CDR1 is SNHLY and CDR2 FYNNEI. The CDR3 sequence: CASSEGGIDEQFYGP.

As to this clonotype: The germline gene is not matched at one end of the junction; a read error may be the cause. V gene TRBV7-6 combines with J gene TRBJ2-7; 7 nucleotides match TRBD2. The CDR3 totals 14 residues. Germline CDR1 is SGHVS and CDR2 is FNYEAQ. In nucleotides, the CDR3 is TGTGCCAGCACCCGAGGGAGGGTCCCCTACGGGGCCAACTTC. Residues: CASTRGRVPYGANF.

A few counts support this clonotype. The chain carries TRBV29-1 and TRBJ2-7; 9 nucleotides line up with TRBD1. CDR1 SQVTM and CDR2 ANQGSEA come from the germline V gene. This CDR3 comprises 14 residues. With 6 bases clipped from V and 0 bases from J, the junction kept 6 bases outside the gene matches. The CDR3 bases are TGCAGCGTGGGAAGACAGGGGGGCTCCTACGAGCAGTACTTC. Translation: CSVGRQGGSYEQYF.

In the case of this clonotype: It is likely a read error, because the conserved phenylalanine at the end of the CDR3 is missing. As DNA, the CDR3 is TGTGCCAGCAGGGTCGGGGGCACTGATACGCAGTATTAT. It codes for CASRVGGTDTQYY. The chain has TRBV7-8 and TRBJ2-3, with D possibly being TRBD1 or TRBD2 (6 bases each). CDR3 length: 13 amino acids. Germline CDR1 SGHVS, CDR2 FQNEAQ.